This T cell receptor beta chain was captured by sequencing in a study of cytomegalovirus exposure and HLA in healthy donors. The study ran its PCR with 60 Vbeta and 13 Jbeta primers. Method: immunoSEQ multiplex PCR; TCRdb's copy keeps in-frame clones and lacks some. The repertoire holds about 190,000 clones, about 86% seen once, with roughly 2.1% in the top ten. The sequenced material came from PBMCs. The receptor was isolated from a woman between 18 and 30 years old in good health and CMV-seropositive.

CDR3 sequence: CASRDSNTGELFF. The CDR3 nucleotides read TGTGCCAGCCGGGACAGCAACACCGGGGAGCTGTTTTTT. This chain connects TRBV9 to TRBJ2-2; 7 bases match TRBD1. Trimming took 7 bases from V and 2 from J; bases not matched to a gene: 2. The CDR3 covers 13 residues. The germline V gene encodes CDR1 SGDLS and CDR2 YYNGEE.